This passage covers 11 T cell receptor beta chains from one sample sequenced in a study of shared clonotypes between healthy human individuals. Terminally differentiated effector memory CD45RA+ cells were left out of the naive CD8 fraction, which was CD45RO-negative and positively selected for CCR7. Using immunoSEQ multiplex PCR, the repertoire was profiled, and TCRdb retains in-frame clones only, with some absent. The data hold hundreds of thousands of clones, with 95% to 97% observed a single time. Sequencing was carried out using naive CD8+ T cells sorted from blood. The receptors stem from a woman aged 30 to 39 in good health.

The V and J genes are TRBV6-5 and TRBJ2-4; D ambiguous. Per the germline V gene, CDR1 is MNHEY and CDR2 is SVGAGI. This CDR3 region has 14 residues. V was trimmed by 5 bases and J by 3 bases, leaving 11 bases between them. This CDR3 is CASSVRWDKNIQYF. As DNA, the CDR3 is TGTGCCAGCAGTGTCCGATGGGACAAAAACATTCAGTACTTC.

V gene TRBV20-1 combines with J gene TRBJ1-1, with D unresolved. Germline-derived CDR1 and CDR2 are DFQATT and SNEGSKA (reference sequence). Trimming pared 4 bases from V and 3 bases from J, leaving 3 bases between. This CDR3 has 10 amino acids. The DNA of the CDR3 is TGCAGTGCTACGGACACTGAAGCTTTCTTT. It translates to CSATDTEAFF.

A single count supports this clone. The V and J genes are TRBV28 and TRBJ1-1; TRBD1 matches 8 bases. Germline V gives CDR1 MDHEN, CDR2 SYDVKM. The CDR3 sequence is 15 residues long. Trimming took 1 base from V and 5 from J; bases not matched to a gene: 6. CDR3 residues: CASSLSSGGITEAFF. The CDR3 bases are TGTGCCAGCAGTTTATCGTCAGGGGGCATAACTGAAGCTTTCTTT.

CDR3 amino acids: CASSFGTSGAYEQYF. CDR3 nucleotides: TGTGCCAGTAGTTTTGGGACTAGCGGGGCCTACGAGCAGTACTTC. The V gene is TRBV19, the J gene TRBJ2-7; 13 bases map to TRBD2. Losses at the gene ends were 5 bases for V and 2 bases for J; bases not matched to a gene: 3. This CDR3 spans 15 amino acids. Germline CDR1 LNHDA, CDR2 SQIVND (reference sequence). The variable domain in full, completed from reference TRBV19 and TRBJ2-7, reads DGGITQSPKYLFRKEGQNVTLSCEQNLNHDAMYWYRQDPGQGLRLIYYSQIVNDFQKGDIAEGYSVSREKKESFPLTVTSAQKNPTAFYLCASSFGTSGAYEQYFGPGTRLTVT.

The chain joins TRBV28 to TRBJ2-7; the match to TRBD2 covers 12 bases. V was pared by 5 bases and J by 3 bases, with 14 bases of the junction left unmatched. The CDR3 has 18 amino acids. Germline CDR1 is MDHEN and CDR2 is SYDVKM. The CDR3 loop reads CASSLWTSGDTWGYEQYF. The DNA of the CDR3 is TGTGCCAGCAGTCTCTGGACTAGCGGGGACACCTGGGGCTACGAGCAGTACTTC. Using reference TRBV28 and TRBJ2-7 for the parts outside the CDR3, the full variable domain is DVKVTQSSRYLVKRTGEKVFLECVQDMDHENMFWYRQDPGLGLRLIYFSYDVKMKEKGDIPEGYSVSREKKERFSLILESASTNQTSMYLCASSLWTSGDTWGYEQYFGPGTRLTVT.

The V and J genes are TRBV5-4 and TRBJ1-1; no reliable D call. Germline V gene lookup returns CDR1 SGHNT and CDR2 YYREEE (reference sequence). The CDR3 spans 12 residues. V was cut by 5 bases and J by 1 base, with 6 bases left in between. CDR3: CASRVWNTEAFF. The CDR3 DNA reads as TGTGCCAGCAGGGTATGGAACACTGAAGCTTTCTTT.

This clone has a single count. CDR3 protein: CASSSPGQGQNEQYF. The CDR3 DNA reads as TGTGCCAGCAGCTCACCGGGACAGGGTCAAAACGAGCAGTACTTC. The J gene is TRBJ2-7, the V gene TRBV7-9; 9 nucleotides align to TRBD1. Germline V CDR1 and CDR2: SEHNR, FQNEAQ (reference sequence). The CDR3 is made up of 15 amino acids. Losses at the gene ends were 4 bases for V and 5 bases for J; bases not matched to a gene: 9.

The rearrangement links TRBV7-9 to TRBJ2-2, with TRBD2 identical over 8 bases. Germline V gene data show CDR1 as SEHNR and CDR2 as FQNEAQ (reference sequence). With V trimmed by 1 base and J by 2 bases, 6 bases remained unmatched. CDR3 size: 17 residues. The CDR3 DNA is TGTGCCAGCAGCTTAGGACCTAGCGGGCTTAACACCGGGGAGCTGTTTTTT. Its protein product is CASSLGPSGLNTGELFF.

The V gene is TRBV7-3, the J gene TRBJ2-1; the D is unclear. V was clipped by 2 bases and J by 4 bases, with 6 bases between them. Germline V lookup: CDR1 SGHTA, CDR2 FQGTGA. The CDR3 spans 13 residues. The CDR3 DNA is TGTGCCAGCAGCTTATTGGGTTACAATGAGCAGTTCTTC. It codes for CASSLLGYNEQFF. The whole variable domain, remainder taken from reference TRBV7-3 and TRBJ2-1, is GAGVSQTPSNKVTEKGKYVELRCDPISGHTALYWYRQSLGQGPEFLIYFQGTGAADDSGLPNDRFFAVRPEGSVSTLKIQRTERGDSAVYLCASSLLGYNEQFFGPGTRLTVL.

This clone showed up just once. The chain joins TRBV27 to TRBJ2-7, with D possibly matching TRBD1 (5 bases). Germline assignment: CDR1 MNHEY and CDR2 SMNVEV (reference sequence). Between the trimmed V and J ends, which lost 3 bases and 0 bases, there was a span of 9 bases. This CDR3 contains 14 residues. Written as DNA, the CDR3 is TGTGCCAGCAGTTTCCAGGGCATCTCCTACGAGCAGTACTTC. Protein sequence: CASSFQGISYEQYF.

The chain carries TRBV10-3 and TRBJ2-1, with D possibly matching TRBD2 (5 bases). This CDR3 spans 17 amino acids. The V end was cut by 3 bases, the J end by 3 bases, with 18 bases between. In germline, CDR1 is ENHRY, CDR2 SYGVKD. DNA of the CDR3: TGTGCCATCAGTGAAGCTAGCTCAACGGCCTTCTACAATGAGCAGTTCTTC. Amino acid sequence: CAISEASSTAFYNEQFF.